This T cell receptor (beta chain) came from a study of Ad26.COV2.S vaccination and SARS-CoV-2 variants. On the study more broadly: Once, or twice with 56 days between doses, Ad26.COV2.S was given intramuscularly.

Notes on this clone: Its antigen is as yet unknown.

Clones were sequenced by immunoSEQ multiplex PCR, and TCRdb holds only the in-frame ones, with some missing. The data contain about 480,000 clones, roughly nine tenths of them seen just once; the ten biggest clones take up 10% to 15%. This CDR3 is built from 19 residues. After removal of 0 bases from V and 5 bases from J, the junction contained 12 bases not matched to a gene. In germline, CDR1 is SGHTA, CDR2 FQGNSA. Points from the study as a whole: Analyses of TCR breadth and depth may have underestimated total T cell responses.

Treatment of the sample: over 15 received Ad26.COV2.S at low or high dose, single or two shots; several received placebo; per-sample allocation not given. Sampling was done on day 63 after the first vaccine or placebo injection. Boston hosted the donor, who was an adult aged 18-55 years. An Ad26 vector expressing Wuhan-strain SARS-CoV-2 spike served as the vaccine. This chain joins TRBV7-2 and TRBJ2-1; the match to TRBD2 covers 11 bases. The TCR was taken from a person aged 18 to 59 who received the Ad26.COV2.S COVID-19 vaccine or a placebo. The specimen comprised peripheral blood, sampled in a trial of Ad26.COV2.S vaccine versus placebo. The CDR3 region is CASSLAYTGNSGRDNEQFF. The CDR3 DNA follows: TGTGCCAGCAGCTTAGCTTATACGGGGAATAGCGGGAGGGACAATGAGCAGTTCTTC. Filled out from reference TRBV7-2 and TRBJ2-1, the complete variable domain reads GAGVSQSPSNKVTEKGKDVELRCDPISGHTALYWYRQSLGQGLEFLIYFQGNSAPDKSGLPSDRFSAERTGGSVSTLTIQRTQQEDSAVYLCASSLAYTGNSGRDNEQFFGPGTRLTVL.